These T cell receptor beta chains were read from a single sample in a study of glioma-infiltrating T cells. TCRdb re-derived calls from the multiplex PCR reads in MiXCR, one entry per CDR3 protein. In the table there are 100,000 to 150,000 distinct CDR3 sequences, 24% of which are singletons. Material: glioma tissue, nonneoplastic brain tissue, or PBMCs (not recorded which). Source of these receptors: a human donor with low-grade glioma or glioblastoma, undergoing nonglioma brain surgery, or in good health (not recorded which). The CDR3 runs from the conserved cysteine through the conserved F or W. D genes are given only for firm matches. Not every row has a clone size; where given, it reads once, few, many or a size class.

CDR3	DNA	size	D	V	J
CASSVTSVSTDTQYF	TGTGCCAGCTCAGTGACCAGCGTTAGCACAGATACGCAGTATTTT	many	.	TRBV6-1	TRBJ2-3
CSALKRGGSTDTQYF	TGCAGTGCCCTAAAGCGGGGGGGAAGCACAGATACGCAGTATTTT	.	TRBD2	TRBV20-1	TRBJ2-3
CASSLQGTTGELFF	TGTGCCAGCAGCTTACAGGGGACCACCGGGGAGCTGTTTTTT	few	.	TRBV7-9	TRBJ2-2
CASRTSGGGPNEQFF	TGTGCCAGCAGAACCAGCGGGGGGGGTCCCAATGAGCAGTTCTTC	few	TRBD2	TRBV6-1	TRBJ2-1
CASSLRAANSPLHF	TGTGCCAGCAGCTTAAGGGCAGCGAATTCACCCCTCCACTTT	many	.	TRBV7-2	TRBJ1-6
CASSYSGVIYGYTF	TGTGCCAGCAGTTACTCTGGGGTGATCTATGGCTACACCTTC	many	.	TRBV6-6	TRBJ1-2
CSVTTGLGTEAFF	TGCAGCGTTACGACAGGGTTGGGCACTGAAGCTTTCTTT	.	TRBD1	TRBV29-1	TRBJ1-1
CASSPPAGGLSDTQYF	TGTGCCAGCTCACCACCAGCGGGGGGGTTATCAGATACGCAGTATTTT	.	TRBD2	TRBV18	TRBJ2-3
CASSLRSSSYNEQFF	TGTGCCAGCAGCTTAAGGTCGAGCTCCTACAATGAGCAGTTCTTC	.	.	TRBV7-8	TRBJ2-1
CASSNPMAGELFF	TGTGCCAGCAGTAACCCGATGGCCGGGGAGCTGTTTTTT	.	.	TRBV28	TRBJ2-2
CASSYSGPWNTGELFF	TGTGCCAGCAGTTACTCTGGACCGTGGAACACCGGGGAGCTGTTTTTT	few	.	TRBV6-6	TRBJ2-2
CASSLRAGDYGYTF	TGTGCCAGCAGCTTAAGAGCAGGGGACTATGGCTACACCTTC	.	.	TRBV11-3	TRBJ1-2
CASSLSGAEKETQYF	TGCGCCAGCAGCCTATCCGGGGCGGAAAAAGAGACCCAGTACTTC	.	.	TRBV4-1	TRBJ2-5
CASSKQVNTEAFF	TGTGCCAGTAGCAAACAAGTGAACACTGAAGCTTTCTTT	few	.	TRBV19	TRBJ1-1
CATTRGRGEKLFF	TGTGCCACCACCCGGGGGCGTGGAGAAAAACTGTTTTTT	few	.	TRBV11-2	TRBJ1-4
CSARKTRQGGTEAFF	TGCAGTGCTAGAAAGACGAGACAGGGAGGGACTGAAGCTTTCTTT	.	TRBD1	TRBV20-1	TRBJ1-1
CASSPGVNTEAFF	TGTGCCAGCAGTCCGGGGGTGAACACTGAAGCTTTCTTT	few	.	TRBV12-3/TRBV12-4	TRBJ1-1
CASSSDRVYQETQYF	TGTGCCAGCAGCTCGGACAGGGTCTACCAAGAGACCCAGTACTTC	few	TRBD1	TRBV7-9	TRBJ2-5
CASSLSVNTEAFF	TGTGCCAGCAGCTTATCAGTGAACACTGAAGCTTTCTTT	many	.	TRBV7-3	TRBJ1-1
CASSLRGRASGASTDTQYF	TGTGCCAGCAGTTTAAGGGGCCGGGCTAGCGGTGCTAGCACAGATACGCAGTATTTT	many	TRBD2	TRBV6-1	TRBJ2-3
CASSLQGYQPQHF	TGTGCCAGCAGTCTCCAGGGGTACCAGCCCCAGCATTTT	many	.	TRBV27	TRBJ1-5
CSAWNTEAFF	TGCAGTGCTTGGAACACTGAAGCTTTCTTT	many	.	TRBV20-1	TRBJ1-1
CASLRGIADTQYF	TGCGCCAGCCTCAGGGGAATCGCAGATACGCAGTATTTT	.	.	TRBV10-2	TRBJ2-3
CASSPTENTEAFF	TGTGCCAGCAGCCCGACAGAGAACACTGAAGCTTTCTTT	many	.	TRBV6-1	TRBJ1-1